This is a list of T cell receptor beta chains from one sample in a study of HIV-infected children after antiretroviral therapy interruption. TCRdb re-called the 3' RACE reads through MiXCR, storing one row per CDR3 protein. The data hold fewer than 100,000 distinct CDR3 sequences, with roughly 6.7% observed a single time. This material consisted of CD45RA+ CD4+ T cells from PBMCs, pooled from several time points, taken from a donor given antiretroviral therapy, either interrupted or continuous. Receptors originate from a pool of human donors with HIV. The CDR3 runs from the conserved cysteine through the conserved F or W. A D gene is named only where the DNA matches it firmly. Clone sizes are given selectively: once, few, many, or a class where the clone is expanded.

abundance: few; d_gene: NA; v_gene: TRBV20-1; j_gene: TRBJ2-6; CDR3aa: CSARGGFSGANVLTF; CDR3nt: TGCAGTGCTAGAGGGGGTTTCTCTGGGGCCAACGTCCTGACTTTC
abundance: NA; d_gene: NA; v_gene: TRBV24-1; j_gene: TRBJ2-7; CDR3aa: CATSESGSYEQYF; CDR3nt: TGTGCCACCAGTGAATCAGGGTCCTACGAGCAGTACTTC
abundance: many; d_gene: NA; v_gene: TRBV23-1; j_gene: TRBJ1-1; CDR3aa: CASAKKAFF; CDR3nt: TGCGCCAGCGCCAAGAAAGCTTTCTTT
abundance: many; d_gene: NA; v_gene: TRBV7-9; j_gene: TRBJ1-1; CDR3aa: CASSSIRVNTEAFF; CDR3nt: TGTGCCAGCAGCTCCATCAGGGTGAACACTGAAGCTTTCTTT
abundance: few; d_gene: NA; v_gene: TRBV28; j_gene: TRBJ2-7; CDR3aa: CASTPSLGGNEQYF; CDR3nt: TGTGCCAGCACTCCGAGCCTCGGTGGGAACGAGCAGTACTTC
abundance: many; d_gene: NA; v_gene: TRBV29-1; j_gene: TRBJ1-1; CDR3aa: CSVQPRDGTEAFF; CDR3nt: TGCAGCGTTCAACCTCGGGACGGCACTGAAGCTTTCTTT
abundance: many; d_gene: NA; v_gene: TRBV28; j_gene: TRBJ1-2; CDR3aa: CASSSYYGYTF; CDR3nt: TGTGCCAGCAGTTCGTATTATGGCTACACCTTC
abundance: few; d_gene: TRBD1; v_gene: TRBV7-8; j_gene: TRBJ1-2; CDR3aa: CASSLGQGNYGYTF; CDR3nt: TGTGCCAGCAGCTTGGGACAGGGGAACTATGGCTACACCTTC
abundance: NA; d_gene: NA; v_gene: TRBV12-3/TRBV12-4; j_gene: TRBJ1-3; CDR3aa: CASSFAGSSSSGNTIYF; CDR3nt: TGTGCCAGCAGTTTTGCGGGGTCTTCGAGCTCTGGAAACACCATATATTTT
abundance: many; d_gene: TRBD1; v_gene: TRBV6-2/TRBV6-3; j_gene: TRBJ2-3; CDR3aa: CASSRHGTGSTDTQYF; CDR3nt: TGTGCCAGCAGTCGTCACGGGACAGGAAGCACAGATACGCAGTATTTT
abundance: NA; d_gene: TRBD1; v_gene: TRBV10-3; j_gene: TRBJ2-5; CDR3aa: CAISRDSQETQYF; CDR3nt: TGTGCCATCAGTCGGGACAGCCAAGAGACCCAGTACTTC
abundance: many; d_gene: NA; v_gene: TRBV20-1; j_gene: TRBJ2-3; CDR3aa: CSASESTDTQYF; CDR3nt: TGCAGTGCGAGTGAGTCCACAGATACGCAGTATTTT
abundance: few; d_gene: NA; v_gene: TRBV29-1; j_gene: TRBJ1-2; CDR3aa: CSVPWTHGYTF; CDR3nt: TGCAGCGTGCCGTGGACCCATGGCTACACCTTC
abundance: many; d_gene: TRBD1; v_gene: TRBV7-2; j_gene: TRBJ1-2; CDR3aa: CASSRGQGYGYTF; CDR3nt: TGTGCCAGCAGCCGCGGACAGGGGTACGGCTACACCTTC
abundance: many; d_gene: TRBD2; v_gene: TRBV6-1; j_gene: TRBJ2-1; CDR3aa: CASRGQAGAYNEQFF; CDR3nt: TGTGCCAGCAGGGGGCAAGCGGGGGCGTACAATGAGCAGTTCTTC
abundance: many; d_gene: NA; v_gene: TRBV25-1; j_gene: TRBJ1-4; CDR3aa: CASSTGLTQEKLFF; CDR3nt: TGTGCCAGCAGTACAGGGTTGACTCAAGAAAAACTGTTTTTT
abundance: many; d_gene: NA; v_gene: TRBV2; j_gene: TRBJ1-6; CDR3aa: CASSTQGRHLHF; CDR3nt: TGTGCCAGCAGTACCCAGGGTCGTCACCTCCACTTT
abundance: many; d_gene: NA; v_gene: TRBV5-1; j_gene: TRBJ2-7; CDR3aa: CASSLRVPYYEQYF; CDR3nt: TGCGCCAGCAGCTTAAGGGTCCCCTACTACGAGCAGTACTTC
abundance: many; d_gene: TRBD1; v_gene: TRBV2; j_gene: TRBJ2-2; CDR3aa: CASSDLGQRNTGELFF; CDR3nt: TGTGCCAGCAGTGACTTGGGACAGCGGAACACCGGGGAGCTGTTTTTT
abundance: many; d_gene: NA; v_gene: TRBV7-9; j_gene: TRBJ2-7; CDR3aa: CASTAPGQFNEQYF; CDR3nt: TGTGCCAGCACCGCTCCCGGACAGTTTAACGAGCAGTACTTC
abundance: many; d_gene: TRBD1; v_gene: TRBV4-1; j_gene: TRBJ2-7; CDR3aa: CASSHPRAGGASYEQYF; CDR3nt: TGCGCCAGCAGCCACCCGCGGGCAGGGGGCGCGTCCTACGAGCAGTACTTC
abundance: NA; d_gene: NA; v_gene: TRBV18; j_gene: TRBJ2-7; CDR3aa: CASSPTLPGLGIYEQYF; CDR3nt: TGTGCCAGCTCACCAACTCTACCGGGACTGGGCATATACGAGCAGTACTTC
abundance: many; d_gene: NA; v_gene: TRBV20-1; j_gene: TRBJ1-6; CDR3aa: CSARAGSYNSPLHF; CDR3nt: TGCAGTGCTAGGGCGGGCTCCTATAATTCACCCCTCCACTTT
abundance: NA; d_gene: NA; v_gene: TRBV3-1; j_gene: TRBJ1-4; CDR3aa: CASSKRQANNEKLFF; CDR3nt: TGTGCCAGCAGCAAAAGACAGGCGAACAATGAAAAACTGTTTTTT
abundance: few; d_gene: NA; v_gene: TRBV12-3/TRBV12-4; j_gene: TRBJ2-5; CDR3aa: CASSLGPEETQYF; CDR3nt: TGTGCCAGCAGTTTAGGGCCCGAGGAGACCCAGTACTTC
abundance: many; d_gene: TRBD1; v_gene: TRBV19; j_gene: TRBJ2-6; CDR3aa: CASNKQGAGANVLTF; CDR3nt: TGTGCCAGTAATAAACAGGGGGCTGGGGCCAACGTCCTGACTTTC
abundance: many; d_gene: NA; v_gene: TRBV7-2; j_gene: TRBJ1-6; CDR3aa: CASSLGQRNSPLHF; CDR3nt: TGTGCCAGCAGCTTAGGACAGAGAAATTCACCCCTCCACTTT
abundance: many; d_gene: TRBD1; v_gene: TRBV7-9; j_gene: TRBJ1-1; CDR3aa: CASRITGGVGTEAFF; CDR3nt: TGTGCCAGCAGGATAACAGGGGGCGTCGGCACTGAAGCTTTCTTT
abundance: many; d_gene: NA; v_gene: TRBV15; j_gene: TRBJ2-7; CDR3aa: CATSIGQISYEQYF; CDR3nt: TGTGCCACCAGCATTGGACAGATCTCCTACGAGCAGTACTTC
abundance: many; d_gene: NA; v_gene: TRBV5-1; j_gene: TRBJ2-1; CDR3aa: CASSSTGTTYNEQFF; CDR3nt: TGCGCCAGCAGCTCGACTGGCACGACCTACAATGAGCAGTTCTTC
abundance: few; d_gene: NA; v_gene: TRBV20-1; j_gene: TRBJ2-3; CDR3aa: CSAHHMGDTQYF; CDR3nt: TGCAGTGCTCACCACATGGGGGATACGCAGTATTTT
abundance: NA; d_gene: NA; v_gene: TRBV14; j_gene: TRBJ1-5; CDR3aa: CASSQWSNQPQHF; CDR3nt: TGTGCCAGCAGCCAGTGGAGCAATCAGCCCCAGCATTTT
abundance: few; d_gene: NA; v_gene: TRBV20-1; j_gene: TRBJ2-2; CDR3aa: CSAPNSNTGELFF; CDR3nt: TGCAGTGCTCCAAATTCCAACACCGGGGAGCTGTTTTTT
abundance: many; d_gene: NA; v_gene: TRBV24-1; j_gene: TRBJ1-6; CDR3aa: CATSALERLPHF; CDR3nt: TGTGCCACCAGCGCTCTAGAGAGGTTACCCCACTTT
abundance: NA; d_gene: NA; v_gene: TRBV5-1; j_gene: TRBJ2-5; CDR3aa: CASSEGTVQETQYF; CDR3nt: TGCGCCAGCAGCGAGGGGACGGTCCAAGAGACCCAGTACTTC
abundance: many; d_gene: NA; v_gene: TRBV18; j_gene: TRBJ1-1; CDR3aa: CASSPNEGGRTEAFF; CDR3nt: TGTGCCAGCTCTCCAAACGAGGGGGGACGGACTGAAGCTTTCTTT
abundance: many; d_gene: NA; v_gene: TRBV7-3; j_gene: TRBJ1-1; CDR3aa: CASSYDRPYEAFF; CDR3nt: TGTGCCAGCAGCTACGACAGACCCTATGAAGCTTTCTTT
abundance: few; d_gene: NA; v_gene: TRBV19; j_gene: TRBJ2-3; CDR3aa: CASSISDTLTDTQYF; CDR3nt: TGTGCCAGTAGTATTTCGGATACCCTCACAGATACGCAGTATTTT
abundance: NA; d_gene: TRBD2; v_gene: TRBV14; j_gene: TRBJ2-7; CDR3aa: CASSQSQRENEQYF; CDR3nt: TGTGCCAGCAGCCAAAGTCAGCGGGAGAACGAGCAGTACTTC
abundance: many; d_gene: NA; v_gene: TRBV6-1; j_gene: TRBJ2-3; CDR3aa: CASSEADTQYF; CDR3nt: TGTGCCAGCAGTGAAGCAGATACGCAGTATTTT
abundance: many; d_gene: NA; v_gene: TRBV12-3/TRBV12-4; j_gene: TRBJ2-5; CDR3aa: CASSRSRSRVGQETQYF; CDR3nt: TGTGCCAGCAGTCGCTCTAGATCCAGGGTAGGGCAAGAGACCCAGTACTTC
abundance: medium-sized; d_gene: TRBD2; v_gene: TRBV20-1; j_gene: TRBJ2-3; CDR3aa: CSASLVQRGRTDTQYF; CDR3nt: TGCAGTGCTAGCCTCGTCCAGCGGGGGCGCACAGATACGCAGTATTTT
abundance: many; d_gene: NA; v_gene: TRBV27; j_gene: TRBJ1-3; CDR3aa: CASSKGYPRGNTIYF; CDR3nt: TGTGCCAGCAGTAAAGGGTACCCCCGAGGAAACACCATATATTTT
abundance: many; d_gene: NA; v_gene: TRBV3-1; j_gene: TRBJ2-1; CDR3aa: CASSPTGGRYNEQFF; CDR3nt: TGTGCCAGCAGCCCCACAGGAGGGCGTTACAATGAGCAGTTCTTC
abundance: few; d_gene: NA; v_gene: TRBV3-1; j_gene: TRBJ2-2; CDR3aa: CASSRQRNTGELFF; CDR3nt: TGTGCCAGCAGTCGACAGAGGAACACCGGGGAGCTGTTTTTT
abundance: NA; d_gene: TRBD2; v_gene: TRBV5-1; j_gene: TRBJ2-1; CDR3aa: CASSLGLAGASLYNEQFF; CDR3nt: TGCGCCAGCAGCTTGGGGCTAGCGGGGGCTTCCCTCTACAATGAGCAGTTCTTC
abundance: few; d_gene: NA; v_gene: TRBV20-1; j_gene: TRBJ2-1; CDR3aa: CSAPIGTRANEQFF; CDR3nt: TGCAGTGCCCCCATTGGGACGCGAGCCAATGAGCAGTTCTTC